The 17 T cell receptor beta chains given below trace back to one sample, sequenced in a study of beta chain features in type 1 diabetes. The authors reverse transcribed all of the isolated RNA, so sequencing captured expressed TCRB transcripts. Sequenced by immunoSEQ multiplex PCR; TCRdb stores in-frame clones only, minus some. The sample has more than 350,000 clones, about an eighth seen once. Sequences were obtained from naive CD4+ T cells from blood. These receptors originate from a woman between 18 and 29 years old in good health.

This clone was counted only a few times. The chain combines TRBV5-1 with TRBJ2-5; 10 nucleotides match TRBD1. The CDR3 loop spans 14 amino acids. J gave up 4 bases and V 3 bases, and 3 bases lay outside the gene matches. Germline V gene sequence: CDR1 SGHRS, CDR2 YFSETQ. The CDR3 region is CASSSGQGPETQYF. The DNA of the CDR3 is TGCGCCAGCAGCTCGGGACAGGGGCCAGAGACCCAGTACTTC.

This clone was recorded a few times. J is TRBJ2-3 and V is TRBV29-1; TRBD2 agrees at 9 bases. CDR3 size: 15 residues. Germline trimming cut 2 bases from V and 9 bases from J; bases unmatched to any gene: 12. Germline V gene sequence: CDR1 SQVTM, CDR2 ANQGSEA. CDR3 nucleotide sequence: TGCAGCGTTGAAAGTGGTAGCGGGGGATGGGTAACGCAGTATTTT. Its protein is CSVESGSGGWVTQYF.

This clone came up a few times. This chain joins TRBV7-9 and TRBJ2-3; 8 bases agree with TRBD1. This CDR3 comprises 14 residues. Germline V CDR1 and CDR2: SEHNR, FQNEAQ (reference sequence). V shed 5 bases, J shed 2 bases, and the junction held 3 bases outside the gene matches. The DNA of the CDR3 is TGTGCCAGCAGCCCCAGGGGGCTCACAGATACGCAGTATTTT. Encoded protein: CASSPRGLTDTQYF.

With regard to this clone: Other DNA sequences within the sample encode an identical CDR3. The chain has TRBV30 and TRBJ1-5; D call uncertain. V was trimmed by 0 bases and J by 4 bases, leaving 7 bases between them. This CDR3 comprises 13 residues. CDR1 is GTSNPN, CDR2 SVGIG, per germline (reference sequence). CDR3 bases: TGTGCCTGGAGTGTACGCTCGAATCAGCCCCAGCATTTT. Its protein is CAWSVRSNQPQHF.

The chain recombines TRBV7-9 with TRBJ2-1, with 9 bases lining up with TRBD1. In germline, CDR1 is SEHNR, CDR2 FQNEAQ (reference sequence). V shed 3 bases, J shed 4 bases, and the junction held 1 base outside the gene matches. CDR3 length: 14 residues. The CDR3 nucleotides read TGTGCCAGCAGCTTCGGGACAGGGTACAATGAGCAGTTCTTC. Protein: CASSFGTGYNEQFF.

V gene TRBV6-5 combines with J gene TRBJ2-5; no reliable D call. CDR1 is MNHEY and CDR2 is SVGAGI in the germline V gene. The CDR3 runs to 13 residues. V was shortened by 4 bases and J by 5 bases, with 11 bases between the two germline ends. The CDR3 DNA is TGTGCCAGCAGTTCGTATGGTTTGGAGACCCAGTACTTC. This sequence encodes CASSSYGLETQYF.

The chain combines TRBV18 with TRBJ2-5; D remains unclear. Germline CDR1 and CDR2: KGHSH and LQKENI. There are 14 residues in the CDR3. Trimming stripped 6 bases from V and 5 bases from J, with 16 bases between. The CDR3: CASSRLPDSETQYF. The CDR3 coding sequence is TGTGCCAGCTCCCGATTGCCGGATTCGGAGACCCAGTACTTC. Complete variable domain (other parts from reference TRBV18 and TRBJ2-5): NAGVMQNPRHLVRRRGQEARLRCSPMKGHSHVYWYRQLPEEGLKFMVYLQKENIIDESGMPKERFSAEFPKEGPSILRIQQVVRGDSAAYFCASSRLPDSETQYFGPGTRLLVL.

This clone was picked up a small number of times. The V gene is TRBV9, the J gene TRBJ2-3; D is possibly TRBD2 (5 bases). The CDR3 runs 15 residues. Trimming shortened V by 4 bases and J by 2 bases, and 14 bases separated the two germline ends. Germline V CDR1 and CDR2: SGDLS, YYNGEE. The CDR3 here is CASSPTTTNTDTQYF. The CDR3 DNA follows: TGTGCCAGCAGCCCGACTACCACTAACACAGATACGCAGTATTTT.

The CDR3 coding sequence is TGTGCCAGCCGAGGTCGATCGGACACAGATACGCAGTATTTT. Protein: CASRGRSDTDTQYF. The genes are TRBV6-6 and TRBJ2-3, with unresolved D. V was shortened by 8 bases and J by 2 bases, with 14 bases between the two germline ends. The germline V gene encodes CDR1 MNHNY and CDR2 SVGAGI (reference sequence). CDR3 length: 14 residues.

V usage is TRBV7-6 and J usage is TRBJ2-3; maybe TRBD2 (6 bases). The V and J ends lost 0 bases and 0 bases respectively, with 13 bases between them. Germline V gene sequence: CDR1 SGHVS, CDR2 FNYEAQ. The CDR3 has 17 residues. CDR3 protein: CASSLAWRGPSTDTQYF. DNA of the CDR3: TGTGCCAGCAGCTTAGCCTGGCGGGGACCGAGCACAGATACGCAGTATTTT. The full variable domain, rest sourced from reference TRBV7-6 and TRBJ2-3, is GAGVSQSPRYKVTKRGQDVALRCDPISGHVSLYWYRQALGQGPEFLTYFNYEAQQDKSGLPNDRFSAERPEGSISTLTIQRTEQRDSAMYRCASSLAWRGPSTDTQYFGPGTRLTVL.

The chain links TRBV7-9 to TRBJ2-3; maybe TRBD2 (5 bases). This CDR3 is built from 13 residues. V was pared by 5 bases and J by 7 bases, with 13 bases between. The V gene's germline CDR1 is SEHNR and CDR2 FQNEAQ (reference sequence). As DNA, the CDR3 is TGTGCCAGCAGCCCTTCCCCGGGAAATACGCAGTATTTT. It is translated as CASSPSPGNTQYF. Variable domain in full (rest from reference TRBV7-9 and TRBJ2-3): DTGVSQNPRHKITKRGQNVTFRCDPISEHNRLYWYRQTLGQGPEFLTYFQNEAQLEKSRLLSDRFSAERPKGSFSTLEIQRTEQGDSAMYLCASSPSPGNTQYFGPGTRLTVL.

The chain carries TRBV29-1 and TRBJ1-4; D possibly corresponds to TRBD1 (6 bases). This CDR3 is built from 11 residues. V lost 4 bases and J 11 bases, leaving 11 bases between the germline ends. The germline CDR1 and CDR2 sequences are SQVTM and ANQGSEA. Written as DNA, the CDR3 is TGCAGCGTTGGGGCAGGGGAGAAACTGTTTTTT. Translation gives CSVGAGEKLFF.

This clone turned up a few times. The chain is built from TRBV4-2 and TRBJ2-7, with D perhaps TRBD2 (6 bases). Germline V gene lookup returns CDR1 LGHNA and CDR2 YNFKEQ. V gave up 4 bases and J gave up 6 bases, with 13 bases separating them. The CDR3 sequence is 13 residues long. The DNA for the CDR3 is TGTGCCAGCAGCCTCCAGACTAGAGGCGAGCAGTACTTC. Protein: CASSLQTRGEQYF.

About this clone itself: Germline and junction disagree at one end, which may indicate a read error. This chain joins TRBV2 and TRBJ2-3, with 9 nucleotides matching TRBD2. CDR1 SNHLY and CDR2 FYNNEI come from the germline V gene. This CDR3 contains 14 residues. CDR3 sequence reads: CASSEARTGTSWNF. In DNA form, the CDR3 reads TGTGCCAGCAGTGAAGCCCGGACGGGGACTAGCTGGAATTTT.

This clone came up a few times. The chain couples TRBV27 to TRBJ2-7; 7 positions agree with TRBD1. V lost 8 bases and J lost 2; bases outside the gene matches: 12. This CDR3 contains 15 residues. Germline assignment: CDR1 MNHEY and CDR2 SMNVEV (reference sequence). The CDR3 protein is CASDPRDREPYEQYV. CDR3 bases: TGTGCCAGCGATCCTCGGGACAGAGAACCCTACGAGCAGTACGTC.

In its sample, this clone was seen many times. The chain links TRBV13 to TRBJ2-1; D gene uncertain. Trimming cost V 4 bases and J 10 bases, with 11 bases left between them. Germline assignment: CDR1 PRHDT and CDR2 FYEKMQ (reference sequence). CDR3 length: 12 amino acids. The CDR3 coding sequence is TGTGCCAGCAGCTACAAGCGACACGAGCAGTTCTTC. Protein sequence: CASSYKRHEQFF.

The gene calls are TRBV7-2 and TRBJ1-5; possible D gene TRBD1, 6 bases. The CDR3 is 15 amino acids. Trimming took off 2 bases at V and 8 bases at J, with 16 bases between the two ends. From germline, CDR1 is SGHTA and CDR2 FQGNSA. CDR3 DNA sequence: TGTGCCAGCAGCTTAAATAGTGGGGGGCTCGAGCCCCAGCATTTT. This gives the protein CASSLNSGGLEPQHF.